A single sample is the source of the 29 T cell receptor beta chains below, sequenced in a study of identical twins. TCRdb fed the 5' RACE reads into MiXCR, producing one record per CDR3 protein. The sample carries 1.5 million to 2 million distinct CDR3 sequences, less than 40% recorded once. Sequenced material: cord blood. The source of these receptors is a newborn girl in good health.

In this sample, this clonotype turned up a few times. The V call is TRBV25-1, the J call TRBJ2-3; 9 bases map to TRBD1. CDR3 length: 17 amino acids. CDR1 is MGHDK and CDR2 is SYGVNS in the germline V gene. After removal of 1 base from V and 0 bases from J, the junction contained 5 bases not matched to a gene. The CDR3, as DNA: TGTGCCAGCAGTGAATTGGGACAGGGAGGGAGCACAGATACGCAGTATTTT. Translating it yields CASSELGQGGSTDTQYF.

V gene TRBV19 combines with J gene TRBJ2-7; unclear D gene. The CDR3 is made up of 13 amino acids. V lost 4 bases and J lost 0, with 7 bases in between. Germline V lookup: CDR1 LNHDA, CDR2 SQIVND (reference sequence). The CDR3 region has the DNA TGTGCCAGTAGTAAGGCCAGCTCCTACGAGCAGTACTTC. Protein sequence: CASSKASSYEQYF.

This clonotype turned up a few times. The chain couples TRBV20-1 to TRBJ1-2; TRBD1 matches 7 bases. The CDR3 runs to 13 residues. Trimming at V came to 3 bases and at J to 2 bases, leaving 3 bases not matched to a gene. The germline V gene encodes CDR1 DFQATT and CDR2 SNEGSKA (reference sequence). CDR3 coding DNA: TGCAGTGCTAGGCTACAGGGGAACTATGGCTACACCTTC. It encodes CSARLQGNYGYTF.

J is TRBJ2-3 and V is TRBV7-9, with 9 bases identical to TRBD2. Germline V CDR1 and CDR2: SEHNR, FQNEAQ (reference sequence). The CDR3 has 20 residues. Losses at the gene ends were 1 base for V and 2 bases for J; bases not matched to a gene: 16. The CDR3 loop is CASSLGISGSHQGLTDTQYF. In nucleotides, the CDR3 is TGTGCCAGCAGCTTAGGAATTAGCGGGAGCCACCAGGGACTCACAGATACGCAGTATTTT.

This clonotype has more than one count but fewer than ten. The CDR3 region is CASSLEVGATYNEQFF. The CDR3 DNA is TGTGCCAGCAGCTTAGAGGTGGGGGCCACTTACAATGAGCAGTTCTTC. The V gene is TRBV7-2, the J gene TRBJ2-1; possibly TRBD1 for D (6 bases). This CDR3 is 16 amino acids long. Germline values: CDR1 SGHTA, CDR2 FQGNSA. V lost 1 base and J 4 bases, leaving 14 bases between the germline ends.

Comments on this clonotype: Its ends do not fully match the called genes, so a read error is possible. This sequence joins TRBV7-2 and TRBJ1-4, with 7 bases identical to TRBD1. CDR3 size: 13 residues. The germline V gene has CDR1 SGHTA and CDR2 FQGNSA. DNA for the CDR3: TGTGCCGGCAGCCTGACAGGGAATGAAAAACTGTTTTTT. Protein: CAGSLTGNEKLFF.

The V call is TRBV12-3 or TRBV12-4, the J call TRBJ2-4; D might be TRBD1 or TRBD2, each matching 5 bases. The J call is in doubt because the DNA end fits TRBJ2-7 better. CDR3 length equals 14 residues. The CDR3 DNA is TGTGCCAGCAGTTCAGAGGGGAGCACCTACGAGCAGTACTTC. It translates to CASSSEGSTYEQYF.

V gene TRBV28 combines with J gene TRBJ2-2; weak D call: TRBD2 (6 bases). V was trimmed by 5 bases and J by 4 bases, leaving 14 bases between them. The CDR3 is made up of 15 amino acids. Germline loops: CDR1 MDHEN, CDR2 SYDVKM. The CDR3 is CASSPHIAATGELFF. CDR3 nucleotides: TGTGCCAGCAGTCCACATATAGCGGCCACCGGGGAGCTGTTTTTT.

This clonotype turned up a few times. V gene TRBV27 combines with J gene TRBJ1-4; D is perhaps TRBD1 (5 bases). The CDR3 has 15 residues. V lost 8 bases, J lost 0 bases, and 13 bases lay in between. Per the germline V gene, CDR1 is MNHEY and CDR2 is SMNVEV (reference sequence). CDR3 amino acids: CASRGARATNEKLFF. CDR3 DNA sequence: TGTGCCAGCCGTGGGGCAAGAGCAACTAATGAAAAACTGTTTTTT.

The chain couples TRBV5-5 to TRBJ2-2; TRBD2 matches at 7 bases. The CDR3 extends over 16 amino acids. V gave up 1 base and J gave up 4 bases; unmatched junction bases: 7. CDR1 and CDR2 from the germline V gene are SGHKS and YYEKEE (reference sequence). The CDR3 DNA reads TGTGCCAGCAGCTTGCTAGGGACTACATTCACCGGGGAGCTGTTTTTT. It translates to CASSLLGTTFTGELFF.

V gene TRBV6-5 combines with J gene TRBJ1-1; D is undetermined. Trimming left V 5 bases short and J 8 bases short, with 15 bases between. Germline-derived CDR1 and CDR2 are MNHEY and SVGAGI. The length of the CDR3 is 13 residues. The CDR3 protein is CASSIRAPGEAFF. In nucleotides, the CDR3 is TGTGCCAGCAGTATCCGGGCCCCCGGAGAAGCTTTCTTT.

The J gene is TRBJ2-3, the V gene TRBV12-3 or TRBV12-4; D possibly corresponds to TRBD2 (5 bases). This CDR3 spans 16 amino acids. V was trimmed by 1 base and J by 1 base, leaving 12 bases between them. The CDR3, as DNA: TGTGCCAGCAGTTTAGATCCGGGATGGGGCACAGATACGCAGTATTTT. Amino acid sequence: CASSLDPGWGTDTQYF.

V usage is TRBV20-1 and J usage is TRBJ2-4; 8 nucleotides agree with TRBD1. The CDR3 sequence is 14 residues long. V shed 0 bases, J shed 7 bases, and the junction held 5 bases outside the gene matches. Germline V CDR1 and CDR2: DFQATT, SNEGSKA (reference sequence). The CDR3 here is CSAREDRAQNIQYF. The CDR3 DNA is TGCAGTGCTAGAGAGGACAGGGCCCAGAACATTCAGTACTTC.

The CDR3: CASSGRGTGGALMNTEAFF. CDR3 DNA sequence: TGTGCCAGCAGCGGAAGGGGAACAGGGGGCGCGTTGATGAACACTGAAGCTTTCTTT. The J gene is TRBJ1-1, the V gene TRBV9; 9 nucleotides match TRBD1. Germline CDR1 reads SGDLS; CDR2 reads YYNGEE. The CDR3 is 19 residues long. J gave up 0 bases and V 3 bases, and 15 bases lay outside the gene matches.

This clonotype was counted ten times or more. The junction does not match germline at one end; this may be a read error. This chain connects TRBV5-1 to TRBJ2-7; 10 bases match TRBD1. The germline V gene has CDR1 SGHRS and CDR2 YFSETQ. The CDR3 has 12 residues. The CDR3 spells CASSWDRGEQYF. CDR3 nucleotides: TGTGCCAGCAGCTGGGACAGGGGCGAGCAGTACTTC.

This clonotype appeared many times. The J gene is TRBJ2-4, the V gene TRBV7-8, with a weak D call TRBD2 (5 bases). The CDR3 extends over 13 amino acids. Trimming cost V 1 base and J 5 bases, with 6 bases left between them. Germline V gene lookup returns CDR1 SGHVS and CDR2 FQNEAQ. The CDR3 DNA reads as TGTGCCAGCAGCTTAGTCGGGGAAAACATTCAGTACTTC. As protein: CASSLVGENIQYF. The variable domain in full, with the rest retrieved from reference TRBV7-8 and TRBJ2-4, is GAGVSQSPRYKVAKRGQDVALRCDPISGHVSLFWYQQALGQGPEFLTYFQNEAQLDKSGLPSDRFFAERPEGSVSTLKIQRTQQEDSAVYLCASSLVGENIQYFGAGTRLSVL.

The V and J genes are TRBV6-6 and TRBJ1-5; tentatively, D is TRBD1 (5 bases). In germline, CDR1 is MNHNY, CDR2 SVGAGI (reference sequence). This CDR3 comprises 14 residues. Trimming took 2 bases from V and 4 from J, leaving 9 bases between them. CDR3: CASSYGTLNQPQHF. CDR3 nucleotides: TGTGCCAGCAGTTACGGGACTCTTAATCAGCCCCAGCATTTT.

This clonotype has a handful of counts. The chain is built from TRBV5-1 and TRBJ2-3; 9 bases align to TRBD1. Trimming at V came to 4 bases and at J to 2 bases, leaving 11 bases not matched to a gene. The CDR3 is made up of 17 amino acids. Germline CDR1 is SGHRS and CDR2 is YFSETQ. CDR3 in amino acids: CASSVRMGQGYTDTQYF. DNA of the CDR3: TGCGCCAGCAGCGTACGGATGGGACAGGGATACACAGATACGCAGTATTTT.

The chain links TRBV28 to TRBJ2-3; possibly TRBD2 for D (5 bases). This CDR3 has 15 residues. Per germline, CDR1 MDHEN and CDR2 SYDVKM. Deletions cut 6 bases from V and 1 base from J, with 14 bases between. CDR3 sequence reads: CASSLRIGGTDTQYF. CDR3 DNA: TGTGCCAGCAGCCTTAGGATCGGGGGCACAGATACGCAGTATTTT.

This rearrangement joins TRBV2 to TRBJ2-2; a possible D gene is TRBD1 (5 bases). CDR3 length: 14 residues. The ends were cut back, 6 bases at V and 5 bases at J, with 13 bases in the middle. Germline lookup yields CDR1 SNHLY and CDR2 FYNNEI. This chain's CDR3 is CASRGQGRTGELFF. CDR3 coding DNA: TGTGCCAGCAGAGGGCAGGGAAGGACCGGGGAGCTGTTTTTT.

This clonotype was detected only a few times. The gene calls are TRBV7-2 and TRBJ2-1; 9 nucleotides match TRBD2. Trimming cost V 3 bases and J 3 bases; bases outside gene matches: 3. CDR3 length: 15 residues. CDR1 is SGHTA, CDR2 FQGNSA, per germline. The DNA of the CDR3 is TGTGCCAGCAGCTTTAGCGGGAGTGACTACAATGAGCAGTTCTTC. It translates to CASSFSGSDYNEQFF. The complete variable domain, with remaining parts taken from reference TRBV7-2 and TRBJ2-1, reads GAGVSQSPSNKVTEKGKDVELRCDPISGHTALYWYRQSLGQGLEFLIYFQGNSAPDKSGLPSDRFSAERTGGSVSTLTIQRTQQEDSAVYLCASSFSGSDYNEQFFGPGTRLTVL.

This clonotype was detected a few times. This chain links TRBV20-1 with TRBJ1-6; 12 positions agree with TRBD1. The V gene end was trimmed by 8 bases and the J gene end by 5 bases; junction bases not matched to a gene: 16. The CDR3 loop spans 18 amino acids. Per the germline V gene, CDR1 is DFQATT and CDR2 is SNEGSKA (reference sequence). The CDR3 nucleotides are TGCAGTACCGAACGAGGGACAGGGGGCAGTGTGAATAATTCACCCCTCCACTTT. This codes for CSTERGTGGSVNNSPLHF.

This clonotype was counted many times. V and J are TRBV24-1 and TRBJ2-3; D uncertain. The CDR3 totals 14 residues. V lost 4 bases and J lost 0, with 7 bases in between. CDR1 is KGHDR and CDR2 is SFDVKD in the germline V gene. DNA for the CDR3: TGTGCCACCAGTGAAGCGTTCAGCACAGATACGCAGTATTTT. This encodes CATSEAFSTDTQYF.

This clonotype was seen repeatedly, ten times or more. The J gene is TRBJ1-4, the V gene TRBV27; D is possibly TRBD1 (5 bases). Germline lookup yields CDR1 MNHEY and CDR2 SMNVEV (reference sequence). CDR3 length: 13 residues. Deletions cut 4 bases from V and 8 bases from J, with 11 bases between. In nucleotides, the CDR3 is TGTGCCAGCAGTTCAAGGGGTGGCGAAAAACTGTTTTTT. It specifies CASSSRGGEKLFF.

This clonotype showed up many times. The chain uses TRBV13 and TRBJ2-6; D is unresolved. V lost 1 base and J 0 bases, leaving 4 bases between the germline ends. This CDR3 is built from 15 residues. CDR1 and CDR2 (germline): PRHDT, FYEKMQ (reference sequence). CDR3 protein: CASSLERSGANVLTF. The CDR3 DNA sequence: TGTGCCAGCAGCTTAGAGCGCTCTGGGGCCAACGTCCTGACTTTC.

The V call is TRBV9, the J call TRBJ1-1; possibly TRBD1 for D (5 bases). Germline CDR1 reads SGDLS; CDR2 reads YYNGEE. This CDR3 region has 13 residues. Trimming cost V 2 bases and J 5 bases, with 10 bases left between them. The CDR3 DNA follows: TGTGCCAGCAGCGTCGCGGAGGGGACTGAAGCTTTCTTT. It codes for CASSVAEGTEAFF.

The genes are TRBV10-3 and TRBJ2-5, with D perhaps matching TRBD1 (6 bases). V was trimmed by 4 bases and J by 2 bases, leaving 11 bases between them. CDR1 and CDR2 (germline): ENHRY, SYGVKD. The CDR3 has 14 amino acids. CDR3 sequence (DNA): TGTGCCATCAGTGCGGCCGACAGGCAAGAGACCCAGTACTTC. The encoded protein is CAISAADRQETQYF.

This clonotype was counted only a few times. The chain's CDR3 is CASSQDRRLAAYF. CDR3 coding DNA: TGCGCCAGCAGCCAAGATCGCCGGCTAGCCGCGTACTTC. This chain joins TRBV4-1 and TRBJ2-4, with D maybe TRBD2 (5 bases). CDR3 length: 13 residues. Trimming stripped 0 bases from V and 15 bases from J, with 15 bases between. The germline CDR1 and CDR2 sequences are MGHRA and YSYEKL.

This chain joins TRBV10-3 and TRBJ2-3, with no clear D. Germline V gene lookup returns CDR1 ENHRY and CDR2 SYGVKD. V was shortened by 10 bases and J by 0 bases, with 11 bases between the two germline ends. This CDR3 is 13 amino acids long. The CDR3 coding sequence is TGTGCCACGAACCCGATGAGCACAGATACGCAGTATTTT. It is translated as CATNPMSTDTQYF.